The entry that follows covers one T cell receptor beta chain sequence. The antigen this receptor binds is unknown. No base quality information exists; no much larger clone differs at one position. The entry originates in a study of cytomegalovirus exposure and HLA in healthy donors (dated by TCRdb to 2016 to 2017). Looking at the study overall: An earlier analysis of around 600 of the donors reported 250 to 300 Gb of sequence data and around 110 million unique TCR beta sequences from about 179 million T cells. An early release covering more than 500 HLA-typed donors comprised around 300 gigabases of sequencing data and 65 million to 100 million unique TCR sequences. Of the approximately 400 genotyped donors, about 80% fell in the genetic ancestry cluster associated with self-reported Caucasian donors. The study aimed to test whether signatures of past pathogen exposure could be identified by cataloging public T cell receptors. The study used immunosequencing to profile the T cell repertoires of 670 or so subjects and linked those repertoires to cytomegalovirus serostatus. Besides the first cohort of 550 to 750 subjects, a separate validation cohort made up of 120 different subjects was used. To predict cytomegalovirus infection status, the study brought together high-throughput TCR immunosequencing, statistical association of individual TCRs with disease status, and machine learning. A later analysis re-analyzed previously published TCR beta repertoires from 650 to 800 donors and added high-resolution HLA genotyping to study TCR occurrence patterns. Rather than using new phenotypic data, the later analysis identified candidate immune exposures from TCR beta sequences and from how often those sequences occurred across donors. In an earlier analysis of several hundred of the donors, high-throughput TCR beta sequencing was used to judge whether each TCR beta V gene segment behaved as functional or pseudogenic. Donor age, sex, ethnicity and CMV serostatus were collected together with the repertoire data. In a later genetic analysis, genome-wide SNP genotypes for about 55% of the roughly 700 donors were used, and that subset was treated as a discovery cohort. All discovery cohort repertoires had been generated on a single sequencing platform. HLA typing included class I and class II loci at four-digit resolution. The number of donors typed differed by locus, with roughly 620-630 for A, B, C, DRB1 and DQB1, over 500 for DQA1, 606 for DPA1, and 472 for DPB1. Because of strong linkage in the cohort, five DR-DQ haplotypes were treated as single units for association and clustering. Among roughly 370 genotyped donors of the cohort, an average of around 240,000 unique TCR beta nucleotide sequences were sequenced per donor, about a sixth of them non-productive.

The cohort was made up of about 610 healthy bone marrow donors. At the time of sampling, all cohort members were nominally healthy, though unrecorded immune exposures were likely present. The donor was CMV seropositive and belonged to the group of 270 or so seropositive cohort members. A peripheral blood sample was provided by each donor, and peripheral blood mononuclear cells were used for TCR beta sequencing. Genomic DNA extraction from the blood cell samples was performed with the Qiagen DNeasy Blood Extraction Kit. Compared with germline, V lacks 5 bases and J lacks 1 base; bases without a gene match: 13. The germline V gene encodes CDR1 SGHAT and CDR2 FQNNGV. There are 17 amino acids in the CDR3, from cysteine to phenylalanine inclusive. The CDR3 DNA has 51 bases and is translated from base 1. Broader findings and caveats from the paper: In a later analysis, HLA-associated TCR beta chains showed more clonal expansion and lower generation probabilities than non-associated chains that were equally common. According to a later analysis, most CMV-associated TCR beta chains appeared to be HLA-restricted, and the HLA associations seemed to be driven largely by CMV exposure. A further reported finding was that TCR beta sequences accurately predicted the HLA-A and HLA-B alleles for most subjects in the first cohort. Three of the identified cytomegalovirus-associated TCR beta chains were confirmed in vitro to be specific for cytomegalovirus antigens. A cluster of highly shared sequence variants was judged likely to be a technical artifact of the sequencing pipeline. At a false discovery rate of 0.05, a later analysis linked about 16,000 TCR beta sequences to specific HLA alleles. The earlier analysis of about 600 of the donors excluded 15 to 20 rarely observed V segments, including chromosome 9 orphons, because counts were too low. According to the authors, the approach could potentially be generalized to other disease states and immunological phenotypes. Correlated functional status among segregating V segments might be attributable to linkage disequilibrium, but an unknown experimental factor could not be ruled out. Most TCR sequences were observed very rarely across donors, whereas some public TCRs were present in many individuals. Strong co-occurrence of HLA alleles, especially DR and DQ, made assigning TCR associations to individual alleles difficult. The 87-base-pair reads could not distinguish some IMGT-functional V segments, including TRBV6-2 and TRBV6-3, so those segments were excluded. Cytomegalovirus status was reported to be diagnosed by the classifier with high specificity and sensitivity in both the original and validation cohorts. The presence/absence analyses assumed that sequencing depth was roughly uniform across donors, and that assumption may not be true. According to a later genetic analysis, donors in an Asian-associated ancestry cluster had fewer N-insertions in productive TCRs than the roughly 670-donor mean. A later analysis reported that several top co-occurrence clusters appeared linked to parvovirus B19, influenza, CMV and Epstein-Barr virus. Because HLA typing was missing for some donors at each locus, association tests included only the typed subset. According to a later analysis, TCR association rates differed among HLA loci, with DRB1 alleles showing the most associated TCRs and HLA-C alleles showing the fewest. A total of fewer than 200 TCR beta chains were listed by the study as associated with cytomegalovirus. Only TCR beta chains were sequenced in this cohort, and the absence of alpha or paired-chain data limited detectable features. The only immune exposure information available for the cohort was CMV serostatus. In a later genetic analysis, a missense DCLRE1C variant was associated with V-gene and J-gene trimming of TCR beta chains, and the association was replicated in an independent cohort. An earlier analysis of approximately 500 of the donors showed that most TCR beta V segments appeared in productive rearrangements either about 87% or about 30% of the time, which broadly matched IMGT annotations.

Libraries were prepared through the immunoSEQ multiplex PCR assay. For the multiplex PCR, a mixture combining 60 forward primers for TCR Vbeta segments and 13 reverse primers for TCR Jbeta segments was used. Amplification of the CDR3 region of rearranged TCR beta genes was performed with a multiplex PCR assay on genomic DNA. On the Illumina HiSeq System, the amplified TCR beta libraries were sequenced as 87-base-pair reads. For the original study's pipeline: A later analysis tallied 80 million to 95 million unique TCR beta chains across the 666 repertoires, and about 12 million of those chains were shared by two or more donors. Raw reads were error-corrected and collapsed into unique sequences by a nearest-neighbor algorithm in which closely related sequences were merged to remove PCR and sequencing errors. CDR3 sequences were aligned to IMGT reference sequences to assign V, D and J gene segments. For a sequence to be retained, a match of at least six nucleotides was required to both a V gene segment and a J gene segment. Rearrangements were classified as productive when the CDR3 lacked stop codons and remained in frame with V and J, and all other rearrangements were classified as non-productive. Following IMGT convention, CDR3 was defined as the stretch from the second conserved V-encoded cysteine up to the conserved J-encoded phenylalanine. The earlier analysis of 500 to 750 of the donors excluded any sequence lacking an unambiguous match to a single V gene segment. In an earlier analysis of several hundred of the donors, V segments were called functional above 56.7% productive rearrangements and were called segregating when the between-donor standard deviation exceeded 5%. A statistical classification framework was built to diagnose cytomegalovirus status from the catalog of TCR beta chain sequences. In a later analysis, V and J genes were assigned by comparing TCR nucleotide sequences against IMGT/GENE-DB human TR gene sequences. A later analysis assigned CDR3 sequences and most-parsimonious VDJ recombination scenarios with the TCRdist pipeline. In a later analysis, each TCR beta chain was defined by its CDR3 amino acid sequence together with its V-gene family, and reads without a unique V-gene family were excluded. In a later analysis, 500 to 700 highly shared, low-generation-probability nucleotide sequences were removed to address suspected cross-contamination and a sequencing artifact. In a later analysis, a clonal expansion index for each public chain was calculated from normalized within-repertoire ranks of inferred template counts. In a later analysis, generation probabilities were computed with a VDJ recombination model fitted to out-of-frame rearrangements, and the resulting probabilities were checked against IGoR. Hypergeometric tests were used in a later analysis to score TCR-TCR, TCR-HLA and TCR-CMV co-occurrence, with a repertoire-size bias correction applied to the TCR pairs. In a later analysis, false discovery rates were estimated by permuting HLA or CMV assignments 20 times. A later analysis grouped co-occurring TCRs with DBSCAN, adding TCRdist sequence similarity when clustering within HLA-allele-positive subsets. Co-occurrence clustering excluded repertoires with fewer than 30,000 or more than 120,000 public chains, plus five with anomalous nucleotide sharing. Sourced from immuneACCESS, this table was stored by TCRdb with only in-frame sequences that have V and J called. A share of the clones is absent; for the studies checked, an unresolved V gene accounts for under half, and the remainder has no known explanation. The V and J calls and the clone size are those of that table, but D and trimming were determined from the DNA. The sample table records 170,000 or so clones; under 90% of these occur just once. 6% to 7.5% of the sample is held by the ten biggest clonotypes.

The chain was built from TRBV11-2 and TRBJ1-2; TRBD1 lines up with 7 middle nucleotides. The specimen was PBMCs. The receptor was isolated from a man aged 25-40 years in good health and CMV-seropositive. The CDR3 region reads CASSHNRGGDFNYGYTF. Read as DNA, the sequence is TGTGCCAGCAGCCATAACAGAGGGGGCGACTTTAACTATGGCTACACCTTC.